In its sample, the clone carrying this T cell receptor (beta chain) was seen many times. Trimming stripped 6 bases from V and 9 bases from J, with 8 bases between. Per germline, CDR1 SGHVS and CDR2 FNYEAQ. The CDR3 covers 10 residues. TCRdb re-analysed the 5' RACE reads in MiXCR, keeping a single row per CDR3 protein. The sample yields approximately 700,000 distinct CDR3 sequences, around 5.7% seen once. This sample stems from a study of identical twins. The rearrangement uses TRBV7-6 and TRBJ2-5, with D hard to call. This TCR was sampled from a man younger than 35 in good health. Material: naive T cells sorted from blood. The CDR3 loop is CASSYPAQYF. The CDR3 region has the DNA TGTGCCAGCAGTTACCCTGCCCAGTACTTC.